Following are 8 T cell receptor beta chains from one sample sequenced in a study of blood T cells in healthy people across ages. Next came a second PCR, run for about 7 to 12 cycles, which used a sample-barcoded 5' primer along with a J-beta primer mix. TCRdb reprocessed the 5' RACE reads via MiXCR and lists one record per CDR3 protein. The sample contains more than 700,000 distinct CDR3 sequences, roughly 53% of which appear only once. Sequencing input: blood. Every receptor here comes from a man older than 75 in good health.

The chain employs TRBV9 and TRBJ2-3; D may be TRBD2 (5 bases). From germline, CDR1 is SGDLS and CDR2 YYNGEE. The CDR3 contains 14 residues. V lost 2 bases and J lost 6, with 13 bases in between. The CDR3 sequence: CASSVSWTGDTQYF. Written as DNA, the CDR3 is TGTGCCAGCAGCGTCTCCTGGACGGGGGATACGCAGTATTTT.

This chain connects TRBV11-3 to TRBJ2-1; maybe TRBD2 (7 bases). Germline CDR1 reads SGHNT; CDR2 reads YENEEA. V lost 5 bases and J 7 bases, leaving 21 bases between the germline ends. The CDR3 has 16 amino acids. CDR3 sequence: CASSTRVAGARNEQFF. In DNA, the CDR3 is TGTGCCAGCAGCACCCGGGTGGCGGGGGCGCGGAATGAGCAGTTCTTC.

V and J are TRBV15 and TRBJ2-7; possible D gene TRBD1, 5 bases. Germline assignment: CDR1 LNHNV and CDR2 YYDKDF (reference sequence). The CDR3 totals 14 residues. V was trimmed by 3 bases and J by 7 bases, leaving 16 bases between them. The CDR3 protein is CATSSRVSYNEQYF. The CDR3 coding sequence is TGTGCCACCAGCAGCAGGGTTTCCTACAATGAGCAGTACTTC.

The J gene is TRBJ2-6, the V gene TRBV2, with D possibly being TRBD1 (5 bases). V was trimmed by 10 bases and J by 0 bases, leaving 10 bases between them. The V gene's germline CDR1 is SNHLY and CDR2 FYNNEI. The CDR3 covers 14 residues. The CDR3 loop reads CANMTDSGANVLTF. As DNA, the CDR3 is TGTGCCAACATGACAGACTCTGGGGCCAACGTCCTGACTTTC.

This chain joins TRBV29-1 and TRBJ1-1; D might be TRBD1 (5 bases). CDR3 length equals 13 residues. The V end lost 2 bases, the J end lost 1 base, and 8 bases lay between the germline ends. Germline lookup yields CDR1 SQVTM and CDR2 ANQGSEA. The CDR3 coding sequence is TGCAGCGTTGAACGACAGCCGAACACTGAAGCTTTCTTT. Amino acids: CSVERQPNTEAFF.

The J gene is TRBJ2-3, the V gene TRBV5-1, with a weak D call TRBD1 (6 bases). Trimming removed 0 bases at V and 6 bases at J, with 17 bases between. Germline V gene sequence: CDR1 SGHRS, CDR2 YFSETQ. The CDR3 loop spans 16 amino acids. The CDR3 loop is CASSLGTGLSYDTQYF. The CDR3 DNA follows: TGCGCCAGCAGCTTGGGTACAGGGCTTAGCTACGATACGCAGTATTTT.

This chain joins TRBV2 and TRBJ2-3; D perhaps matches TRBD2 (6 bases). V was clipped by 2 bases and J by 6 bases, with 12 bases between them. From germline, CDR1 is SNHLY and CDR2 FYNNEI. CDR3 length equals 14 residues. For the CDR3, the DNA is TGTGCCAGCAGTGAAACGGGAGTTTGGGATACGCAGTATTTT. It yields the protein CASSETGVWDTQYF. The entire variable domain, with the rest obtained from reference TRBV2 and TRBJ2-3, is as follows: EPEVTQTPSHQVTQMGQEVILRCVPISNHLYFYWYRQILGQKVEFLVSFYNNEISEKSEIFDDQFSVERPDGSNFTLKIRSTKLEDSAMYFCASSETGVWDTQYFGPGTRLTVL.

The rearrangement joins TRBV20-1 to TRBJ1-1; 7 bases match TRBD1. From germline, CDR1 is DFQATT and CDR2 SNEGSKA (reference sequence). Trimming removed 1 base from V and 2 bases from J; junction bases left unmatched: 4. CDR3 size: 14 residues. The CDR3 here is CSARGQGGNTEAFF. DNA of the CDR3: TGCAGTGCTAGAGGGCAGGGGGGAAACACTGAAGCTTTCTTT.